Each of the 10 T cell receptor beta chains below was sequenced from the same sample in a study of CD8 T cells in ankylosing spondylitis. Using its own MiXCR run on the 5' RACE reads, TCRdb lists one record per CDR3 protein. This table has around 100,000 distinct CDR3 sequences, approximately 25% appearing once. Sample: synovial fluid, either unsorted or a sorted T cell fraction (not recorded which). Every receptor here comes from a male donor with ankylosing spondylitis.

The rearrangement uses TRBV7-2 and TRBJ2-1, with no clear D. Germline V CDR1 and CDR2: SGHTA, FQGNSA. The V end lost 4 bases, the J end lost 0 bases, and 10 bases lay between the germline ends. The CDR3 sequence is 15 residues long. The chain's CDR3 is CASSYLMGSYNEQFF. The DNA for the CDR3 is TGTGCCAGCAGCTACTTAATGGGCTCCTACAATGAGCAGTTCTTC.

The chain combines TRBV11-2 with TRBJ1-1, with 9 bases aligning to TRBD1. Germline loops: CDR1 SGHAT, CDR2 FQNNGV. The CDR3 consists of 13 residues. V trimming: 3 bases; J trimming: 6 bases; junction bases outside the gene matches: 2. The CDR3 here is CASSFNRGPEAFF. The DNA for the CDR3 is TGTGCCAGCAGCTTTAACAGGGGGCCTGAAGCTTTCTTT.

The CDR3, as DNA: TGTGCCAGCAGCCAAGGAGGGGTCGGCTCGATCTACACCTTC. The encoded protein is CASSQGGVGSIYTF. The genes are TRBV7-6 and TRBJ1-2; D might be TRBD1 (5 bases). From germline, CDR1 is SGHVS and CDR2 FNYEAQ. This CDR3 is 14 amino acids long. V shed 5 bases and J shed 10 bases, with 20 bases lying between them.

This clonotype was seen many times. The V call is TRBV24-1, the J call TRBJ1-2, with D unresolved. The germline V gene has CDR1 KGHDR and CDR2 SFDVKD. CDR3 size: 14 residues. Trimming stripped 5 bases from V and 6 bases from J, with 15 bases between. Here the CDR3 DNA reads TGTGCCACCAGTGCACCCCGTCAGCTAAATGGCTACACCTTC. Protein product: CATSAPRQLNGYTF.

At least ten counts were recorded for this clonotype. This chain connects TRBV5-4 to TRBJ2-1; D is possibly TRBD1 (6 bases). Per the germline V gene, CDR1 is SGHNT and CDR2 is YYREEE (reference sequence). The CDR3 contains 15 residues. Trimming left V 2 bases short and J 4 bases short, with 13 bases between. The CDR3 region is CASSFEGGTYNEQFF. CDR3 sequence (DNA): TGTGCCAGCAGCTTTGAAGGGGGAACTTACAATGAGCAGTTCTTC.

In its sample, this clonotype was seen many times. The V gene is TRBV11-2, the J gene TRBJ1-3; TRBD1 is a possible D gene (5 bases). Trimming shortened V by 0 bases and J by 0 bases, and 9 bases separated the two germline ends. CDR1 SGHAT and CDR2 FQNNGV come from the germline V gene. CDR3 length: 16 residues. The DNA for the CDR3 is TGTGCCAGCAGCTTAGATTTGGGGGTCTCTGGAAACACCATATATTTT. This translates into CASSLDLGVSGNTIYF.

This clonotype occurred a few times. This sequence joins TRBV2 and TRBJ2-7; 7 bases line up with TRBD2. The CDR3 runs 12 residues. With 2 bases clipped from V and 6 bases from J, the junction kept 1 base outside the gene matches. Germline CDR1 SNHLY, CDR2 FYNNEI. CDR3 bases: TGTGCCAGCAGTGAATGGGAGGGCGAGCAGTACTTC. Translated: CASSEWEGEQYF.

This clonotype has only a few counts. This sequence joins TRBV7-6 and TRBJ2-7; a possible D gene is TRBD1 (6 bases). V lost 1 base and J lost 6, with 10 bases in between. The length of the CDR3 is 13 residues. Germline CDR1 is SGHVS and CDR2 is FNYEAQ. The CDR3 sequence is CASSLVQGREQYF. The CDR3 bases are TGTGCCAGCAGCTTAGTGCAGGGGCGCGAGCAGTACTTC.

This clonotype was found a few times. Here the CDR3 reads CASSARQGARTEAFF. CDR3 DNA: TGTGCCAGCAGCGCCCGTCAGGGGGCCCGGACTGAAGCTTTCTTT. V and J are TRBV11-2 and TRBJ1-1, with TRBD1 identical over 8 bases. V dropped 5 bases and J dropped 5; count of bases not matched to a gene: 10. The CDR3 loop spans 15 amino acids. In germline, CDR1 is SGHAT, CDR2 FQNNGV.

V gene TRBV20-1 combines with J gene TRBJ2-1; TRBD2 matches 9 bases. The CDR3 spans 15 residues. After removal of 6 bases from V and 0 bases from J, the junction contained 6 bases not matched to a gene. Per the germline V gene, CDR1 is DFQATT and CDR2 is SNEGSKA (reference sequence). The CDR3, as DNA: TGCAGTGCGGCTAGCGGGACTAGCTCCTACAATGAGCAGTTCTTC. Its translation: CSAASGTSSYNEQFF.